This note documents a single T cell receptor beta chain sequence. Its antigen is currently unknown. Isolated RNA was reverse transcribed in full, so expressed TCRB transcripts were sequenced. Sequencing was performed with immunoSEQ multiplex PCR; in TCRdb, only in-frame clones are kept and a portion is missing. The sample consists of approximately 30,000 clones, less than 70% of them appearing once. Once sorted, every population was more than 95% pure. The sample comes from a study of beta chain features in type 1 diabetes. Study findings and constraints: Shortening of TCRB CDR3s, moderate but significant, appeared in all four CD4+ subsets of Type 1 diabetes patients.

The source of this sequence is a woman in her 30s with type 1 diabetes. Material: Tregs from blood.

The CDR3 DNA is TGTGCCAGCCAAAAACCGGGACTAGCGGGAGCCGGGGAGCTGTTTTTT. Its translation: CASQKPGLAGAGELFF. The chain combines TRBV5-4 with TRBJ2-2, with 14 bases matching TRBD2. The CDR3 extends over 16 amino acids. V shed 7 bases, J shed 6 bases, and the junction held 8 bases outside the gene matches. Germline CDR1 SGHNT, CDR2 YYREEE (reference sequence).